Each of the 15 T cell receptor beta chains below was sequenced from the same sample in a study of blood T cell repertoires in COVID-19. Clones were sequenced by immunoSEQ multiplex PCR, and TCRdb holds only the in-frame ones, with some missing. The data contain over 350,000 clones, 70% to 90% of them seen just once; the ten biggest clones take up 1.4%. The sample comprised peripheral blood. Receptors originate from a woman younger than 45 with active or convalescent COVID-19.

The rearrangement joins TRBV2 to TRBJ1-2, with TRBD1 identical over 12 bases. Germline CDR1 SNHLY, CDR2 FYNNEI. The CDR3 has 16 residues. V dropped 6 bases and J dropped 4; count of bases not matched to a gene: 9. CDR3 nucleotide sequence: TGTGCCAGCAGCCCCGGGACAGGGGGCTCGTTCTATGGCTACACCTTC. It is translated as CASSPGTGGSFYGYTF.

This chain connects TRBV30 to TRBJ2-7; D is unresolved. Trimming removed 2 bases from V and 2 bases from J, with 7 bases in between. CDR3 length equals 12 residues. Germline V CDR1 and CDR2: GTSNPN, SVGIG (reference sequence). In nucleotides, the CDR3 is TGTGCCTGGAGTCTATTAGCCTACGAGCAGTACTTC. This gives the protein CAWSLLAYEQYF.

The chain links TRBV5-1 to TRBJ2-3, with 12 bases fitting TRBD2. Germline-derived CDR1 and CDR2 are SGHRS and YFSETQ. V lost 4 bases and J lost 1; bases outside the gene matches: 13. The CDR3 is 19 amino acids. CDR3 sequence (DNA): TGCGCCAGCAGCGGCGGGCTAGCGGGGGGGCTGCCTGGCACAGATACGCAGTATTTT. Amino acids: CASSGGLAGGLPGTDTQYF.

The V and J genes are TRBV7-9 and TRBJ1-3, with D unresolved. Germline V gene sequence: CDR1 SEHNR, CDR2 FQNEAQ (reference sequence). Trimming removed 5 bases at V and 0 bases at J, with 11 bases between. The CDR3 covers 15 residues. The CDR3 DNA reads TGTGCCAGCAGCCCCACCCGCGTCTCTGGAAACACCATATATTTT. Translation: CASSPTRVSGNTIYF. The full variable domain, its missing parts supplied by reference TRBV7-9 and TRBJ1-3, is DTGVSQNPRHKITKRGQNVTFRCDPISEHNRLYWYRQTLGQGPEFLTYFQNEAQLEKSRLLSDRFSAERPKGSFSTLEIQRTEQGDSAMYLCASSPTRVSGNTIYFGEGSWLTVV.

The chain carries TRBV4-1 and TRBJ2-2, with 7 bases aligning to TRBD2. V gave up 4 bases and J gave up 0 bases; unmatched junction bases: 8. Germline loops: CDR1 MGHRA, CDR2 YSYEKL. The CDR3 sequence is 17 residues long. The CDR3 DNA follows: TGCGCCAGCAGCCCGGGCGGTGGGGGGGCGAACACCGGGGAGCTGTTTTTT. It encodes CASSPGGGGANTGELFF.

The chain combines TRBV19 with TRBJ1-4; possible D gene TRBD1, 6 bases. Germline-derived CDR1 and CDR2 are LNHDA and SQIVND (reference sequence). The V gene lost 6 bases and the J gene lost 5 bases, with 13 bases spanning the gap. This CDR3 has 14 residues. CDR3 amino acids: CASSNGQFNEKLFF. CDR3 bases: TGTGCCAGTAGCAATGGACAGTTCAATGAAAAACTGTTTTTT.

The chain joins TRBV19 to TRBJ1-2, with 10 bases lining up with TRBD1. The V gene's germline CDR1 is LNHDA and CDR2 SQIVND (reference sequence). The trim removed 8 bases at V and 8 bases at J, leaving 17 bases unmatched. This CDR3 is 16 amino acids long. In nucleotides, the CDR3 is TGTGCCAGTGGGACAGGGGCTTTCTTGGCGGTCGGCGGCTACACCTTC. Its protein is CASGTGAFLAVGGYTF. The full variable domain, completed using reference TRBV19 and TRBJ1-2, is DGGITQSPKYLFRKEGQNVTLSCEQNLNHDAMYWYRQDPGQGLRLIYYSQIVNDFQKGDIAEGYSVSREKKESFPLTVTSAQKNPTAFYLCASGTGAFLAVGGYTFGSGTRLTVV.

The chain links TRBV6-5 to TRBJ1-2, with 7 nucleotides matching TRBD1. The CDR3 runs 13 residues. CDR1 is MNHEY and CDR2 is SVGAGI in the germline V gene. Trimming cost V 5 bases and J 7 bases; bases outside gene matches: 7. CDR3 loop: CASSPQGEFGYTF. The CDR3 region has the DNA TGTGCCAGCAGTCCCCAGGGGGAGTTTGGCTACACCTTC.

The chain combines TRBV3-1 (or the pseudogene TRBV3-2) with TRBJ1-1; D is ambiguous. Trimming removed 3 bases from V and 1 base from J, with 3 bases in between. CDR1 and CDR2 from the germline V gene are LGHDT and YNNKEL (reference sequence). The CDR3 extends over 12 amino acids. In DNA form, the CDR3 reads TGTGCCAGCAGCCAGGCGAACACTGAAGCTTTCTTT. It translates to CASSQANTEAFF.

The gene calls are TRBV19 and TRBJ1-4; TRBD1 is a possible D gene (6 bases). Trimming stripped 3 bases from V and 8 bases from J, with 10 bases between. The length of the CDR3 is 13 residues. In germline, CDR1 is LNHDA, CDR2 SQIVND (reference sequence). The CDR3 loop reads CASSILTGEKLFF. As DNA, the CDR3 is TGTGCCAGTAGTATCCTCACAGGGGAAAAACTGTTTTTT.

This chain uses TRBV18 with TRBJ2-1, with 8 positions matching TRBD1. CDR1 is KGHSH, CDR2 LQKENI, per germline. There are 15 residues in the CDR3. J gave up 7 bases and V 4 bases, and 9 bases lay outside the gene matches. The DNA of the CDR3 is TGTGCCAGCTCACTTGGACAGGGCTGGTCGAATGAGCAGTTCTTC. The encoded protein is CASSLGQGWSNEQFF.

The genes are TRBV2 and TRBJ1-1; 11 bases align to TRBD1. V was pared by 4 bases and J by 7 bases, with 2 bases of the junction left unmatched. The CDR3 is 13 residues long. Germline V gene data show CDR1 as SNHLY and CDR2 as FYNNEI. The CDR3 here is CASSGDRGIEAFF. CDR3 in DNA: TGTGCCAGCAGTGGGGACAGGGGGATTGAAGCTTTCTTT.

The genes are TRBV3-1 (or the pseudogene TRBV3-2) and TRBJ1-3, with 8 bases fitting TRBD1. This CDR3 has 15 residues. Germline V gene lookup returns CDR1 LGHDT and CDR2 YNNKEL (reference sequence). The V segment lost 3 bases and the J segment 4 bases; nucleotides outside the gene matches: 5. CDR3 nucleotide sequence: TGTGCCAGCAGCCAGTCCGGGACAGGCGGAAACACCATATATTTT. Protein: CASSQSGTGGNTIYF.

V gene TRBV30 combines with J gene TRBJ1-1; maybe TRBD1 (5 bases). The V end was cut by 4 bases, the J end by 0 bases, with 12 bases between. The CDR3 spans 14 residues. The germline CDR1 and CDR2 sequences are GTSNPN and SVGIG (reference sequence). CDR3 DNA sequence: TGTGCCTGGAAGATAGGGGCTATGAACACTGAAGCTTTCTTT. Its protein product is CAWKIGAMNTEAFF.

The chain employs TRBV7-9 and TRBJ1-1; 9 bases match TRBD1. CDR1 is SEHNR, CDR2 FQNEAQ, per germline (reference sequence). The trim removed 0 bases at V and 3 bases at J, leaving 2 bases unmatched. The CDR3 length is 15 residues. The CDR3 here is CASSLAWTGDTEAFF. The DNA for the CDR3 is TGTGCCAGCAGCTTAGCATGGACAGGGGACACTGAAGCTTTCTTT.